This T cell receptor beta chain was found in a study of blood T cell repertoires in COVID-19. Study background: The United States, Italy and Spain provided the acute and convalescent COVID-19 samples. The cDNA or gDNA used as material had been derived from T cells, B-cell-depleted T cells, or PBMCs.

The table came from immunoSEQ multiplex PCR; TCRdb's copy has only in-frame clones and leaves some out. The profile shows about 280,000 clones, 90% of them singletons. The ends were cut back, 5 bases at V and 0 bases at J, with 12 bases in the middle. The CDR3 contains 15 residues. CDR1 is SGHDN and CDR2 is FVKESK in the germline V gene. This clone appeared a single time. The sequenced sample was PBMCs or T cells enriched from blood (not recorded which). The TCR sequence derives from a woman younger than 30 with acute COVID-19. This rearrangement joins TRBV14 to TRBJ2-3; a weak D match, TRBD1 (6 bases). The CDR3 DNA follows: TGTGCCAGCAGCGAGCTGGGGGCAAGCACAGATACGCAGTATTTT. Residues: CASSELGASTDTQYF.